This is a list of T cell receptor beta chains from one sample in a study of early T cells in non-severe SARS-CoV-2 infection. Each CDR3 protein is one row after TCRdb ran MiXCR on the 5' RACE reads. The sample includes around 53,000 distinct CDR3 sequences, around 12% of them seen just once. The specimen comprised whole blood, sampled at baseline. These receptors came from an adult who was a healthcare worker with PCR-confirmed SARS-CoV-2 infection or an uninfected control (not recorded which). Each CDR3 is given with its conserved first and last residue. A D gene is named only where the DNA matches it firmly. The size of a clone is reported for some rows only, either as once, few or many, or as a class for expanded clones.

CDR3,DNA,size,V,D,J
CASSHDVGRYTDTQYF,TGTGCCAGCAGCCACGACGTCGGACGTTACACAGATACGCAGTATTTT,few,TRBV11-2,-,TRBJ2-3
CASGGRPPGMGELFF,TGTGCCAGCGGAGGAAGGCCGCCGGGTATGGGGGAGCTGTTTTTT,few,TRBV11-2,-,TRBJ2-2
CATSRDFYGTPNTEAFF,TGTGCCACCAGCAGAGATTTCTACGGGACACCGAACACTGAAGCTTTCTTT,-,TRBV15,-,TRBJ1-1
CSAGGGYDEQYF,TGCAGCGCCGGAGGGGGCTACGACGAGCAGTACTTC,-,TRBV29-1,-,TRBJ2-7
CASSQAYEQFF,TGTGCCAGCAGCCAAGCCTATGAGCAGTTCTTC,few,TRBV3-1,-,TRBJ2-1
CASSDQRDPTDTQYF,TGCGCCAGCAGTGATCAGCGCGACCCGACAGATACGCAGTATTTT,-,TRBV10-1,-,TRBJ2-3
CASSLPGLKDTQYF,TGTGCCAGCAGTCTACCGGGACTAAAAGATACGCAGTATTTT,few,TRBV12-3/TRBV12-4,TRBD2,TRBJ2-3
CASSPRGTSTDTQYF,TGTGCCAGCAGCCCCAGGGGGACTAGCACAGATACGCAGTATTTT,-,TRBV7-9,-,TRBJ2-3
CASGRDRNLYGGYTF,TGTGCCAGCGGCCGGGACAGAAACCTGTATGGGGGCTACACCTTC,many,TRBV12-3/TRBV12-4,TRBD1,TRBJ1-2
CASSPLGPGGLLYEQYF,TGTGCCAGCAGCCCCCTGGGGCCAGGGGGTCTTCTGTACGAGCAGTACTTC,-,TRBV28,TRBD1,TRBJ2-7
CASRGGREQYF,TGTGCCAGCAGGGGGGGGCGCGAGCAGTACTTC,few,TRBV25-1,-,TRBJ2-7
CASKLRDRYNEQFF,TGTGCCAGCAAGTTACGGGACCGTTACAATGAGCAGTTCTTC,few,TRBV28,-,TRBJ2-1
CASSLNRNTEAFF,TGTGCCAGCAGCTTGAACAGGAACACTGAAGCTTTCTTT,few,TRBV7-9,-,TRBJ1-1